The clone carrying this T cell receptor (beta chain) was counted many times. The antigen remains unidentified. From about 0.5 ug of total RNA, TCR beta-specific cDNA was reverse-transcribed using a constant-region primer. ARM-PCR, slightly modified, supplied the TCR beta libraries through three nested multiplex PCR rounds. Investigators reported that the first two PCR rounds, at 10 cycles each, used TRBV1-TRBV30 forward primers with a C-beta reverse primer. Each CDR3 protein gets one entry after TCRdb re-called the multiplex PCR reads with MiXCR. The sample has just over 300,000 distinct CDR3 sequences, 58% seen once. There are 15 residues in the CDR3. V dropped 3 bases and J dropped 0 bases, with 9 bases sitting between them. This specimen comes from a study of tumor-infiltrating lymphocytes in primary liver carcinoma. Study-level background: Sample yields of productive TCRbeta reads, ranging from roughly 3.5 to 7.13 million, were similar across tissue types.

Unsorted whole blood yielded the blood RNA, and germline DNA was also extracted. With chronic HBV infection, the patients were also treatment-naive. Study-level points and caveats: Researchers did not compare CD4+ and CD8+ repertoires, as samples were bulk unsorted. The difference in top-250-clone fraction between tumors and blood was significant, favoring tumors (p = 0.039).

The chain combines TRBV12-3 or TRBV12-4 with TRBJ2-4; D is unclear. Material: peripheral blood. The clonotype was recovered from a woman in her twenties or thirties with primary liver carcinoma and hepatitis B virus infection. CDR3 residues: CASSFPPKAKNIQYF. DNA of the CDR3: TGTGCCAGCAGTTTTCCTCCCAAAGCCAAAAACATTCAGTACTTC.